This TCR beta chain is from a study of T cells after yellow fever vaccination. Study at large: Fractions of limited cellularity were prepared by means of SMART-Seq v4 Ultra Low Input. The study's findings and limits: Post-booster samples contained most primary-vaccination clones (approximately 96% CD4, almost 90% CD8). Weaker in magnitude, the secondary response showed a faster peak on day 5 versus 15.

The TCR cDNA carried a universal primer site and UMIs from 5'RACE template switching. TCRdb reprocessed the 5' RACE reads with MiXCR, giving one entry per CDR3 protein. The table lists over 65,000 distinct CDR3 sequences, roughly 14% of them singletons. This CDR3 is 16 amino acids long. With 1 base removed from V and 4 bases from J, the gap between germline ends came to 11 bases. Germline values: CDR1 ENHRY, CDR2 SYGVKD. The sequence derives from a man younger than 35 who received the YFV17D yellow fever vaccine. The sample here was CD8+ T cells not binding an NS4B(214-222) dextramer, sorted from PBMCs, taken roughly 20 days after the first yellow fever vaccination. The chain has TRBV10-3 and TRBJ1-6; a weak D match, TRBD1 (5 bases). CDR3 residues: CAISEFQGGYNSPLHF. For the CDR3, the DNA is TGTGCCATCAGTGAGTTCCAGGGAGGGTATAATTCACCCCTCCACTTT.